The entry below gives a single T cell receptor (beta chain) sequence along with its context. This sample was taken from a study of blood T cell repertoires in COVID-19. For the study at large: Sites across the United States, Italy and Spain contributed samples from acute and convalescent COVID-19. Sample material is recorded as cDNA or gDNA derived from T cells, B-cell-depleted T cells, or PBMCs.

In the authors' methods: Estimation of nucleated cell counts relied on the amplification of reference gene primers. Assay: immunoSEQ multiplex PCR; the TCRdb copy retains only in-frame clones and omits some. That table is the source of V, J and clone size, and D and trimming were worked out from the DNA. The top ten clones hold about 5.5% of a sample with 95,000 to 150,000 clones, around 80% of them seen once. The CDR3 runs 14 residues. The germline V gene has CDR1 SGHRS and CDR2 YFSETQ. V was cut by 0 bases and J by 8 bases, with 14 bases left in between. The receptor comes from a man at least 80 years old with active or convalescent COVID-19. The sequenced sample consisted of peripheral blood. This chain uses TRBV5-1 with TRBJ1-2; a weak D match, TRBD1 (6 bases). CDR3 sequence reads: CASSLEGELGGYTF. The CDR3 bases are TGCGCCAGCAGCTTGGAGGGGGAATTGGGCGGCTACACCTTC.